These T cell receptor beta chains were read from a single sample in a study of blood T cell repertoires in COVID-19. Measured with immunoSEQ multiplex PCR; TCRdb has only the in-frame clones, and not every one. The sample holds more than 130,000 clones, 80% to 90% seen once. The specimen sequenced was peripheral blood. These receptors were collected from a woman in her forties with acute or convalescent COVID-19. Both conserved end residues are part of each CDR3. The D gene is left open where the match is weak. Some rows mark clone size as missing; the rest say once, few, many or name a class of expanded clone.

CDR3nt: TGTGCCACCAGTGATTTTAGCGGGGGCCTTGAAGAGACCCAGTACTTC
CDR3aa: CATSDFSGGLEETQYF
d_gene: TRBD2
v_gene: TRBV24-1
j_gene: TRBJ2-5
abundance: NA

CDR3nt: TGTGCCAGCAGCCAAGCAGGGGGCGGGCAGCCCCAGCATTTT
CDR3aa: CASSQAGGGQPQHF
d_gene: TRBD1
v_gene: TRBV3-1/TRBV3-2
j_gene: TRBJ1-5
abundance: NA

CDR3nt: TGTGCCAGCAGCTTAGTACAGGGACCAGATACGCAGTATTTT
CDR3aa: CASSLVQGPDTQYF
d_gene: NA
v_gene: TRBV11-2
j_gene: TRBJ2-3
abundance: NA

CDR3nt: TGTGCCAGCAGCTTAAGCGGGACGGATCGGGTCTACGAGCAGTACTTC
CDR3aa: CASSLSGTDRVYEQYF
d_gene: TRBD2
v_gene: TRBV7-9
j_gene: TRBJ2-7
abundance: once

CDR3nt: TGTGCCAGCAAGACGGGGTCTTCGTACGAAAAACTGTTTTTT
CDR3aa: CASKTGSSYEKLFF
d_gene: NA
v_gene: TRBV6-5
j_gene: TRBJ1-4
abundance: few

CDR3nt: TGTGCCAGCAGCAATACCCGACAGTCTAGCACAGATACGCAGTATTTT
CDR3aa: CASSNTRQSSTDTQYF
d_gene: NA
v_gene: TRBV13
j_gene: TRBJ2-3
abundance: NA

CDR3nt: TGTGCCAGCAGCCTCTGCGGAGGATATGGCTACACCTTC
CDR3aa: CASSLCGGYGYTF
d_gene: NA
v_gene: TRBV21-1
j_gene: TRBJ1-2
abundance: once

CDR3nt: TGTGCCAGCAGTTGGGGCAGATCCTACGAGCAGTACTTC
CDR3aa: CASSWGRSYEQYF
d_gene: NA
v_gene: TRBV6-5
j_gene: TRBJ2-7
abundance: NA

CDR3nt: TGTGCCAGCAGTTACTCGGCCTCGCGACAGGGAGAGTCCTATGGCTACACCTTC
CDR3aa: CASSYSASRQGESYGYTF
d_gene: TRBD1
v_gene: TRBV6-2/TRBV6-3
j_gene: TRBJ1-2
abundance: NA

CDR3nt: TGTGCCACCAAAGGCAGGGGAGGGGAAGAGACCCAGTACTTC
CDR3aa: CATKGRGGEETQYF
d_gene: NA
v_gene: TRBV11-2
j_gene: TRBJ2-5
abundance: NA

CDR3nt: TGTGCCAGCTCACCGCGGACAAACTACAATGAGCAGTTCTTC
CDR3aa: CASSPRTNYNEQFF
d_gene: NA
v_gene: TRBV18
j_gene: TRBJ2-1
abundance: NA

CDR3nt: TGTGCCAGCAGCTTAGGACAGGGGATCGATGGCTACACCTTC
CDR3aa: CASSLGQGIDGYTF
d_gene: TRBD1
v_gene: TRBV11-2
j_gene: TRBJ1-2
abundance: NA

CDR3nt: TGCGCCAGCAGTGAGTCACCAGGGCAGCCCCAGCATTTT
CDR3aa: CASSESPGQPQHF
d_gene: NA
v_gene: TRBV10-2
j_gene: TRBJ1-5
abundance: NA

CDR3nt: TGTGCCAGCAGAGGCGGGGGCGTCGGTGATACGCAGTATTTT
CDR3aa: CASRGGGVGDTQYF
d_gene: NA
v_gene: TRBV9
j_gene: TRBJ2-3
abundance: few

CDR3nt: TGTGCCAGCAGCTTGTCGGGAAATCAGCCCCAGCATTTT
CDR3aa: CASSLSGNQPQHF
d_gene: NA
v_gene: TRBV5-6
j_gene: TRBJ1-5
abundance: NA

CDR3nt: TGCGCCAGCAGCCAAGATGCACTCCGCACAGATACGCAGTATTTT
CDR3aa: CASSQDALRTDTQYF
d_gene: NA
v_gene: TRBV4-3
j_gene: TRBJ2-3
abundance: NA

CDR3nt: TGTGCCAGTAGTATGGATAGCGGCTCCTACGAGCAGTACTTC
CDR3aa: CASSMDSGSYEQYF
d_gene: NA
v_gene: TRBV19
j_gene: TRBJ2-7
abundance: NA

CDR3nt: TGTGCCTGGAGTACTGGACAGTCCTACGAGCAGTACTTC
CDR3aa: CAWSTGQSYEQYF
d_gene: NA
v_gene: TRBV30
j_gene: TRBJ2-7
abundance: NA

CDR3nt: TGTGCCTGGAGCGCCTTTAAACACAACACTGAAGCTTTCTTT
CDR3aa: CAWSAFKHNTEAFF
d_gene: NA
v_gene: TRBV30
j_gene: TRBJ1-1
abundance: NA

CDR3nt: TGTGCCAGCAGCAGACAGCCCACAGATACGCAGTATTTT
CDR3aa: CASSRQPTDTQYF
d_gene: NA
v_gene: TRBV7-3
j_gene: TRBJ2-3
abundance: NA

CDR3nt: TGTGCCAGCAGTTCTTACCCAGGGGTAGCTGAAGCTTTCTTT
CDR3aa: CASSSYPGVAEAFF
d_gene: NA
v_gene: TRBV27
j_gene: TRBJ1-1
abundance: once

CDR3nt: TGTGCCATCCGACCCAGTGAGGGGGTAACTGAAGCTTTCTTT
CDR3aa: CAIRPSEGVTEAFF
d_gene: NA
v_gene: TRBV10-3
j_gene: TRBJ1-1
abundance: NA

CDR3nt: TGTGCCAGCAGCCGGGACTTCACTGAAGCTTTCTTT
CDR3aa: CASSRDFTEAFF
d_gene: NA
v_gene: TRBV5-5
j_gene: TRBJ1-1
abundance: NA

CDR3nt: TGTGCCAGCTTGCAACAGGGTCTGAACACTGAAGCTTTCTTT
CDR3aa: CASLQQGLNTEAFF
d_gene: NA
v_gene: TRBV18
j_gene: TRBJ1-1
abundance: NA

CDR3nt: TGTGCCAGCAGCTTGGCCCTAGGGGGCGGCTACACCTTC
CDR3aa: CASSLALGGGYTF
d_gene: TRBD1
v_gene: TRBV5-4
j_gene: TRBJ1-2
abundance: NA

CDR3nt: TGTGCCACCAGTGTCGGAGGGGGGGCAGATACGCAGTATTTT
CDR3aa: CATSVGGGADTQYF
d_gene: NA
v_gene: TRBV24-1
j_gene: TRBJ2-3
abundance: NA

CDR3nt: TGTGCCAGCAGCCAAAAACTTCCCGGGACAGGGAAATACGAGCAGTACTTC
CDR3aa: CASSQKLPGTGKYEQYF
d_gene: TRBD1
v_gene: TRBV3-1/TRBV3-2
j_gene: TRBJ2-7
abundance: NA

CDR3nt: TGCAGCGTCGCCGGAGGACTAGCGGGGGGGAGTACCGGGGAGCTGTTTTTT
CDR3aa: CSVAGGLAGGSTGELFF
d_gene: TRBD2
v_gene: TRBV29-1
j_gene: TRBJ2-2
abundance: once

CDR3nt: TGTGCCACCAGCAGAGGCAGGGAGAACACTGAAGCTTTCTTT
CDR3aa: CATSRGRENTEAFF
d_gene: NA
v_gene: TRBV15
j_gene: TRBJ1-1
abundance: NA

CDR3nt: TGTGCCAGCAGTACAGGGAGTGCAACTAATGAAAAACTGTTTTTT
CDR3aa: CASSTGSATNEKLFF
d_gene: NA
v_gene: TRBV6-5
j_gene: TRBJ1-4
abundance: NA

CDR3nt: TGTGCCAGCAGGCCCCAGGGGGCGGCCACCACCCTCCACTTT
CDR3aa: CASRPQGAATTLHF
d_gene: TRBD1
v_gene: TRBV25-1
j_gene: TRBJ1-6
abundance: NA

CDR3nt: TGTGCCAGCAGCCCTACAGGGCTCGAGCAGTACTTC
CDR3aa: CASSPTGLEQYF
d_gene: NA
v_gene: TRBV12-3/TRBV12-4
j_gene: TRBJ2-7
abundance: NA